A single T cell receptor (beta chain) is shown here with its context. Its antigen remains unidentified. These data are taken from a study of OX40 agonist ivuxolimab in advanced cancers. Study information: Aged roughly 23 to 90 with a mean of around 60 years, they were more than 80% male.

Germline CDR1 LGHNT, CDR2 FRNRAP. This CDR3 is built from 11 residues. V was clipped by 5 bases and J by 4 bases, with 3 bases between them. Here immunoSEQ multiplex PCR was the method, and the copy in TCRdb shows in-frame clones only, minus some. The sample comprises tens of thousands of clones, 85% to 95% of which are singletons, and around 14% rests with the top ten. Study observations and caveats: Not determined was the antigen specificity of the expanded peripheral T cells.

The sequences come from CD4+ or CD8+ T cells sorted from blood, collected in a trial of the OX40 agonist ivuxolimab. This clonotype was obtained from an adult with an advanced solid tumor such as melanoma, head and neck, liver or kidney cancer. The chain uses TRBV12-5 and TRBJ1-5; D uncertain. The CDR3 sequence is CASGPNQPQHF. The CDR3 nucleotides read TGTGCTAGTGGTCCAAATCAGCCCCAGCATTTT.